This paragraph reports one TCR beta chain. These data originate in a study of technical replicates of blood from a few donors. Clones were sequenced by immunoSEQ multiplex PCR, and TCRdb holds only the in-frame ones, with some missing. Counted here are about 67,000 clones, approximately 97% occurring once; the ten biggest clones make up roughly 0.25%. V trimming: 5 bases; J trimming: 5 bases; junction bases outside the gene matches: 4. Germline CDR1 is SGHRS and CDR2 is YFSETQ. The CDR3 contains 15 residues. This rearrangement joins TRBV5-1 to TRBJ2-3; TRBD2 aligns across 14 bases. Sequencing used T cells isolated from PBMCs. The receptor comes from a human donor in good health. DNA for the CDR3: TGCGCCAGCAGGGGACTAGCGGGAGTTCGAGATACGCAGTATTTT. Translating gives CASRGLAGVRDTQYF.